These 3 T cell receptor beta chains originate from one sample sequenced in a study of T cell responses to AZD1222 COVID-19 vaccine. Here immunoSEQ multiplex PCR was the method, and the copy in TCRdb shows in-frame clones only, minus some. This table holds about 140,000 clones, less than 95% found once. The sample here was peripheral blood, taken 28 days after the second AZD1222 dose. The receptors originated from an adult who received the AZD1222 COVID-19 vaccine.

The chain couples TRBV27 to TRBJ1-2, with 10 bases aligning to TRBD1. With V trimmed by 2 bases and J by 8 bases, 2 bases remained unmatched. This CDR3 has 13 residues. Germline assignment: CDR1 MNHEY and CDR2 SMNVEV (reference sequence). The DNA for the CDR3 is TGTGCCAGCAGTTTAGGGACAGGGGAAGGCTACACCTTC. Encoded protein: CASSLGTGEGYTF.

The gene calls are TRBV24-1 and TRBJ1-2; possible D gene TRBD1, 6 bases. CDR3 size: 13 residues. With 9 bases removed from V and 5 bases from J, the gap between germline ends came to 15 bases. The V gene's germline CDR1 is KGHDR and CDR2 SFDVKD. The CDR3 is CATRRGTAYGYTF. The CDR3 DNA reads as TGTGCCACCCGAAGGGGGACGGCGTATGGCTACACCTTC.

This clone was observed a single time. The chain uses TRBV6-5 and TRBJ1-2; 8 bases map to TRBD1. This CDR3 contains 13 residues. V lost 7 bases, J lost 3 bases, and 4 bases stayed unmatched. The germline V gene encodes CDR1 MNHEY and CDR2 SVGAGI. CDR3 residues: CASNTGGDYGYTF. The CDR3 DNA reads TGTGCCAGCAATACAGGGGGTGACTATGGCTACACCTTC.